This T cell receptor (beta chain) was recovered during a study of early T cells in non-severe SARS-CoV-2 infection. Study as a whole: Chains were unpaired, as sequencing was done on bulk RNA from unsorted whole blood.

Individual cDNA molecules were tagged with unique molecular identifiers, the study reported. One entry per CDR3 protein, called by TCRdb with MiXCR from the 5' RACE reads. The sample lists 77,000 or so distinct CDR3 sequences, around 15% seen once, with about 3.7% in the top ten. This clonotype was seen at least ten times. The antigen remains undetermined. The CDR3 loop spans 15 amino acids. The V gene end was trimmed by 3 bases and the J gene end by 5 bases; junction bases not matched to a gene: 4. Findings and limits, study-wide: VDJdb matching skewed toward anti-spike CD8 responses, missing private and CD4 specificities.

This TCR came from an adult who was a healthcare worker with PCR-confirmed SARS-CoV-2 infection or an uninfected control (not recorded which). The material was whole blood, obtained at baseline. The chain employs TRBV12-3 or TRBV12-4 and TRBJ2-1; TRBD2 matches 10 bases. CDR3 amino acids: CASSLRTSGNNEQFF. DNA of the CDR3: TGTGCCAGCAGTTTGAGGACTAGCGGTAACAATGAGCAGTTCTTC.